These 3 T cell receptor beta chains originate from one sample sequenced in a study of Graves' ophthalmopathy and Graves' hyperthyroidism. As the template, RNA transcripts were used to amplify TCR beta CDR3 regions. The authors performed first-round RT-PCR with HTBI primers and then a second-round multiplex PCR. From the multiplex PCR reads, TCRdb called clonotypes with MiXCR, one entry per CDR3 protein. The sample records about 370,000 distinct CDR3 sequences, about a sixth being singletons. The sequenced material came from peripheral blood. These receptors were obtained from an adult woman with stable Graves' hyperthyroidism.

This clonotype was seen ten or more times. The chain employs TRBV6-5 and TRBJ1-1, with D unclear. Per the germline V gene, CDR1 is MNHEY and CDR2 is SVGAGI. The CDR3 is 14 amino acids. With 1 base removed from V and 1 base from J, the gap between germline ends came to 7 bases. The CDR3 loop is CASSYFGENTEAFF. In nucleotides, the CDR3 is TGTGCCAGCAGTTACTTTGGGGAGAACACTGAAGCTTTCTTT.

In the case of this clonotype: The junction does not match germline at one end; this may be a read error. The J gene is TRBJ2-7, the V gene TRBV3-1; D possibly corresponds to TRBD1 (6 bases). Germline-derived CDR1 and CDR2 are LGHDT and YNNKEL (reference sequence). The CDR3 runs to 12 residues. The CDR3: CARSHDRREQYF. CDR3 bases: TGTGCCCGCAGCCATGACAGGCGCGAGCAGTACTTC.

This clonotype came up many times. The chain recombines TRBV12-3 or TRBV12-4 with TRBJ2-7; D is perhaps TRBD1 (6 bases). The CDR3 extends over 13 amino acids. V dropped 3 bases and J dropped 4 bases, with 10 bases sitting between them. For the CDR3, the DNA is TGTGCCAGCAGTTTTGAACAGGGATACGAGCAGTACTTC. It translates to CASSFEQGYEQYF.